The source of this T cell receptor beta chain is a study of early T cells in non-severe SARS-CoV-2 infection. Study context: Bulk RNA taken from unsorted whole blood was sequenced, leaving chains unpaired. Study outcomes and limitations: Database matching using VDJdb favored anti-spike CD8 responses, with private and CD4 specificities left missing.

This clonotype showed up just a few times. The antigen is not known. As part of library construction, unique molecular identifiers were attached to individual cDNA molecules. Using its own MiXCR run on the 5' RACE reads, TCRdb lists one record per CDR3 protein. Altogether some 96,000 distinct CDR3 sequences are present, under 15% being singletons, with the ten largest covering approximately 2.4%. The germline V gene encodes CDR1 SEHNR and CDR2 FQNEAQ (reference sequence). The CDR3 consists of 14 residues. With V trimmed by 4 bases and J by 8 bases, 3 bases remained unmatched. This chain joins TRBV7-9 and TRBJ1-6, with 9 bases lining up with TRBD1. The origin of this receptor is an adult who was a healthcare worker with PCR-confirmed SARS-CoV-2 infection or an uninfected control (not recorded which). Sequencing was done on a sample of whole blood. The CDR3 sequence: CASSSTGGDSPLHF. The CDR3 DNA follows: TGTGCCAGCAGCTCTACAGGGGGCGATTCACCCCTCCACTTT. Together with reference TRBV7-9 and TRBJ1-6, the CDR3 gives the full variable domain: DTGVSQNPRHKITKRGQNVTFRCDPISEHNRLYWYRQTLGQGPEFLTYFQNEAQLEKSRLLSDRFSAERPKGSFSTLEIQRTEQGDSAMYLCASSSTGGDSPLHFGNGTRLTVT.